Given below is one T cell receptor beta chain in context. CDR1 and CDR2 (germline): MNHEY, SVGAGI. The CDR3 contains 15 residues. J lost 6 bases, V lost 4 bases, and 4 bases had no gene match. Original handling: By means of reference gene primer amplification, nucleated cell counts were estimated. The repertoire was sequenced with immunoSEQ multiplex PCR; TCRdb's copy has only in-frame clones and lacks some. The DNA was the basis for D and trimming; V, J and clone size are from that table. This sample carries nearly 80,000 clones, 80% to 85% of them seen once, and the ten largest clones take about 3.8%. The data derive from a study of blood T cell repertoires in COVID-19. Study details: Material from acute and convalescent COVID-19 was sourced from the United States, Italy and Spain. PBMCs, B-cell-depleted T cells, or T cells provided the cDNA or gDNA that made up the material.

The chain joins TRBV6-5 to TRBJ2-1, with 12 bases fitting TRBD2. This sequence originates from a man aged 50 to 59 with acute or convalescent COVID-19. The material sequenced was peripheral blood. The CDR3 coding sequence is TGTGCCAGCAGTTCGCTAGCGGGAGGGGGCAATGAGCAGTTCTTC. The encoded protein is CASSSLAGGGNEQFF.